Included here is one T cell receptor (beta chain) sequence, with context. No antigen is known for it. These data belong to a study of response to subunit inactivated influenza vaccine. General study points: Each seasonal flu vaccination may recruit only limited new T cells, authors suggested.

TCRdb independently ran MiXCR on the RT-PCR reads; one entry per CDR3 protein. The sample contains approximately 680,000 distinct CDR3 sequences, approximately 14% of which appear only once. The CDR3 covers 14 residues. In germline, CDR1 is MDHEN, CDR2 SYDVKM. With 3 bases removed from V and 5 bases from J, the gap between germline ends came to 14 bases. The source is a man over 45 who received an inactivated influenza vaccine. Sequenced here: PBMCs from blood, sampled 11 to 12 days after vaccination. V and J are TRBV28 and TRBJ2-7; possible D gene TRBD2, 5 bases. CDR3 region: CASSLRAGRDEQYF. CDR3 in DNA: TGTGCCAGCAGTTTGAGGGCAGGACGTGACGAGCAGTACTTC.